The 25 T cell receptor beta chains given below trace back to one sample, sequenced in a study of T cells in Graves' hyperthyroidism and ophthalmopathy. Amplification of TCR beta CDR3 regions used RNA as the template. An initial round of RT-PCR targeting the TCR CDR3 relied on the HTBI primer set. TCRdb re-called the multiplex PCR reads through MiXCR, storing one row per CDR3 protein. The sample records about 210,000 distinct CDR3 sequences, about 18% being singletons. Sequencing input: blood. The receptors were gathered from a man aged 40-49 years with Graves' hyperthyroidism.

In this sample, this clonotype turned up many times. This chain connects TRBV20-1 to TRBJ2-7; either TRBD1 or TRBD2 may fit D (6 bases each). CDR3 length equals 15 residues. Germline loops: CDR1 DFQATT, CDR2 SNEGSKA (reference sequence). Deletions cut 0 bases from V and 2 bases from J, with 14 bases between. The CDR3 DNA follows: TGCAGTGCTAGAGATATGGGGAGGACAGCCTACGAGCAGTACTTC. It is translated as CSARDMGRTAYEQYF.

This clonotype was counted ten times or more. V is TRBV6-2 or TRBV6-3 and J is TRBJ2-7, with no clear D. CDR3 length: 13 amino acids. V gave up 6 bases and J gave up 2 bases, with 11 bases separating them. In germline, CDR1 is MNHEY, CDR2 SVGEGT. The CDR3 spells CASSPGRTYEQYF. The CDR3 DNA sequence: TGTGCCAGCAGCCCCGGACGGACCTACGAGCAGTACTTC.

This clonotype was seen only a few times. A much larger clone differs by one base, so this may be a read error. The CDR3 region has the DNA TGCGCCAGCAGCTTGGGGGCGGGGAGTGGCAATCAGCCCCAGCATTTT. As protein: CASSLGAGSGNQPQHF. J is TRBJ1-5 and V is TRBV5-1, with D unresolved. V lost 0 bases to trimming and J lost 2 bases, with 12 bases between them. The CDR3 is made up of 16 amino acids. Germline V gene data show CDR1 as SGHRS and CDR2 as YFSETQ.

V is TRBV7-3 and J is TRBJ2-4; no firm D call. Germline V CDR1 and CDR2: SGHTA, FQGTGA. V lost 5 bases and J 3 bases, leaving 17 bases between the germline ends. The CDR3 is made up of 16 amino acids. This CDR3 is CASSIKTGVGKNIQYF. The DNA of the CDR3 is TGTGCCAGCAGCATAAAAACTGGGGTTGGCAAAAACATTCAGTACTTC.

This clonotype was seen ten or more times. The chain links TRBV3-1 to TRBJ1-5; tentative D call: TRBD1 (5 bases). In germline, CDR1 is LGHDT, CDR2 YNNKEL (reference sequence). V lost 5 bases, J lost 3 bases, and 11 bases lay in between. This CDR3 is 14 amino acids long. CDR3 sequence (DNA): TGTGCCAGCAGCAAACAGGTTACCAATCAGCCCCAGCATTTT. Translating it yields CASSKQVTNQPQHF.

In its sample, this clonotype was seen many times. The CDR3 protein is CASSWGVTEAFF. In DNA form, the CDR3 reads TGTGCCAGCAGCTGGGGGGTGACTGAAGCTTTCTTT. The chain combines TRBV11-1 with TRBJ1-1; maybe TRBD1 (5 bases). The CDR3 totals 12 residues. V was trimmed by 4 bases and J by 5 bases, leaving 8 bases between them. Germline V gene lookup returns CDR1 SGHAT and CDR2 FQDESV (reference sequence).

This clonotype was picked up many times. The gene calls are TRBV4-2 and TRBJ1-3; D remains unclear. CDR3 length equals 15 residues. V was trimmed by 1 base and J by 2 bases, leaving 9 bases between them. CDR1 and CDR2 from the germline V gene are LGHNA and YNFKEQ. DNA of the CDR3: TGTGCCAGCAGCCAAGCCCTGGGGACTGGAAACACCATATATTTT. It codes for CASSQALGTGNTIYF.

This clonotype has ten or more counts. This sequence joins TRBV7-8 and TRBJ1-5, with 7 bases fitting TRBD1. CDR1 is SGHVS, CDR2 FQNEAQ, per germline. This CDR3 is built from 14 residues. V gave up 4 bases and J gave up 4 bases; unmatched junction bases: 4. The CDR3 here is CASSSGTANQPQHF. Written as DNA, the CDR3 is TGTGCCAGCAGCTCCGGGACAGCAAATCAGCCCCAGCATTTT.

This chain uses TRBV18 with TRBJ2-6; D might be TRBD1 or TRBD2, each matching 5 bases. This CDR3 is built from 15 residues. The ends were cut back, 0 bases at V and 4 bases at J, with 7 bases in the middle. Germline lookup yields CDR1 KGHSH and CDR2 LQKENI. This chain's CDR3 is CASSPPGAGANVLTF. DNA of the CDR3: TGTGCCAGCTCACCACCCGGGGCCGGGGCCAACGTCCTGACTTTC.

Comments on this clonotype: One end of the junction varies from germline; a read error may be responsible. This sequence joins TRBV2 and TRBJ2-7, with 10 bases identical to TRBD2. Germline V lookup: CDR1 SNHLY, CDR2 FYNNEI. This CDR3 is built from 16 residues. The CDR3 sequence is CASTPPPASGSYEQSF. DNA for the CDR3: TGTGCCAGCACCCCTCCCCCTGCTAGCGGGAGCTACGAGCAGTCCTTC.

This clonotype was seen repeatedly, ten times or more. The chain recombines TRBV7-2 with TRBJ2-2; TRBD1 might be the D (6 bases). Trimming removed 5 bases from V and 10 bases from J, with 14 bases in between. The length of the CDR3 is 13 residues. Per the germline V gene, CDR1 is SGHTA and CDR2 is FQGNSA. In nucleotides, the CDR3 is TGTGCCAGCAGCCTAAGGACAGCTCAGGAGCTGTTTTTT. Its protein product is CASSLRTAQELFF.

This clonotype was counted at least ten times. The chain combines TRBV9 with TRBJ2-7, with D perhaps TRBD1 (5 bases). This CDR3 spans 13 amino acids. Per the germline V gene, CDR1 is SGDLS and CDR2 is YYNGEE. The ends were cut back, 0 bases at V and 1 base at J, with 5 bases in the middle. The CDR3 DNA reads TGTGCCAGCAGCGTAGGGACATCCTACGAGCAGTACTTC. Its protein product is CASSVGTSYEQYF.

In its sample, this clonotype was seen many times. The J gene is TRBJ1-2, the V gene TRBV2; no reliable D call. Germline CDR1 SNHLY, CDR2 FYNNEI. CDR3 length equals 15 residues. V gave up 3 bases and J gave up 2 bases, with 13 bases separating them. For the CDR3, the DNA is TGTGCCAGCAGTGAGGGTTATACTGAGAACTATGGCTACACCTTC. It is translated as CASSEGYTENYGYTF.

This clonotype was seen many times. The gene calls are TRBV30 and TRBJ2-7; D gene unclear. V was trimmed by 0 bases and J by 0 bases, leaving 9 bases between them. There are 14 residues in the CDR3. Germline values: CDR1 GTSNPN, CDR2 SVGIG (reference sequence). Here the CDR3 reads CAWSVSMNSYEQYF. The CDR3 DNA follows: TGTGCCTGGAGTGTGTCGATGAACTCCTACGAGCAGTACTTC.

The chain links TRBV6-1 to TRBJ2-1; 15 bases align to TRBD2. V lost 6 bases, J lost 13 bases, and 7 bases stayed unmatched. The CDR3 runs 14 residues. Germline CDR1 MNHNS, CDR2 SASEGT. This chain's CDR3 is CASSRTSGGAHQFF. For the CDR3, the DNA is TGTGCCAGCAGCCGGACTAGCGGGGGGGCGCATCAGTTCTTC.

This clonotype has just a few counts. This rearrangement joins TRBV9 to TRBJ2-1; tentatively, D is TRBD2 (6 bases). The CDR3 is made up of 13 amino acids. Germline V lookup: CDR1 SGDLS, CDR2 YYNGEE. Trimming took 4 bases from V and 7 from J, leaving 12 bases between them. CDR3 nucleotides: TGTGCCAGCAGCCCCGGACTACCAAATGAGCAGTTCTTC. This translates into CASSPGLPNEQFF.

This clonotype was detected a few times. V gene TRBV27 combines with J gene TRBJ1-2, with TRBD1 matching over 11 bases. CDR3 length: 13 amino acids. CDR1 and CDR2 (germline): MNHEY, SMNVEV (reference sequence). With 8 bases clipped from V and 8 bases from J, the junction kept 7 bases outside the gene matches. CDR3 nucleotides: TGTGCCAGCTGGACAGGGGGCGCGGGCGGCTACACCTTC. It codes for CASWTGGAGGYTF.

V and J are TRBV7-3 and TRBJ2-1, with D possibly called TRBD1 or TRBD2 (6 bases each). The CDR3 contains 14 residues. The V gene's germline CDR1 is SGHTA and CDR2 FQGTGA. V gave up 5 bases and J gave up 2 bases, with 10 bases separating them. The CDR3 DNA is TGTGCCAGCAGCCAAGGGGGGACCTACAATGAGCAGTTCTTC. Protein product: CASSQGGTYNEQFF.

This clonotype came up a few times. A much larger clone lies one base from this, so it may be a read error. The CDR3 here is CASSLSPVGYGYTF. DNA of the CDR3: TGTGCCAGCAGCTTATCCCCGGTAGGCTATGGCTACACCTTC. The chain combines TRBV7-9 with TRBJ1-2; no firm D call. Per the germline V gene, CDR1 is SEHNR and CDR2 is FQNEAQ (reference sequence). With 2 bases removed from V and 4 bases from J, the gap between germline ends came to 11 bases. The CDR3 covers 14 residues.

This clonotype was found many times. This sequence joins TRBV20-1 and TRBJ2-7; D gene uncertain. The CDR3 covers 11 residues. Trimming took 3 bases from V and 4 from J, leaving 7 bases between them. Germline CDR1 reads DFQATT; CDR2 reads SNEGSKA (reference sequence). The CDR3 region has the DNA TGCAGTGCTAGTGAGCAATACGAGCAGTACTTC. Translation: CSASEQYEQYF.

In its sample, this clonotype was seen many times. The V gene is TRBV11-3, the J gene TRBJ2-1; 13 bases are a match to TRBD2. After removal of 5 bases from V and 8 bases from J, the junction contained 6 bases not matched to a gene. The germline V gene encodes CDR1 SGHNT and CDR2 YENEEA. CDR3 size: 15 residues. In DNA, the CDR3 is TGTGCCAGCAGCCTGGGACTAGCGGGGCCATATGAGCAGTTCTTC. Translated: CASSLGLAGPYEQFF.

This clonotype has ten or more counts. V usage is TRBV5-1 and J usage is TRBJ2-7; weak D call: TRBD1 (6 bases). The CDR3 has 15 amino acids. Per germline, CDR1 SGHRS and CDR2 YFSETQ. The V and J ends lost 4 bases and 2 bases respectively, with 16 bases between them. The CDR3 nucleotides read TGCGCCAGCAGCCTGGGGGACACCCTAACCTACGAGCAGTACTTC. Translated, it gives CASSLGDTLTYEQYF.

The table lists this clonotype with many counts. The DNA for the CDR3 is TGTGCCAGCAGGGGGACAGGGGGCTGGGACTATGGCTACACCTTC. Encoded protein: CASRGTGGWDYGYTF. V gene TRBV2 combines with J gene TRBJ1-2; 12 bases line up with TRBD1. CDR3 size: 15 residues. V was clipped by 6 bases and J by 3 bases; unmatched bases: 5. In germline, CDR1 is SNHLY, CDR2 FYNNEI.

This clonotype was counted a few times. This chain uses TRBV15 with TRBJ2-4, with 7 bases lining up with TRBD1. The CDR3 is 17 residues long. Germline V gene sequence: CDR1 LNHNV, CDR2 YYDKDF (reference sequence). V lost 0 bases to trimming and J lost 0 bases; unmatched junction nucleotides: 5. DNA of the CDR3: TGTGCCACCAGCAGAGATCCGGGACAGATAGCCAAAAACATTCAGTACTTC. As protein: CATSRDPGQIAKNIQYF.

This clonotype was seen ten or more times. The gene calls are TRBV2 and TRBJ2-7, with D possibly matching TRBD1 (6 bases). Germline assignment: CDR1 SNHLY and CDR2 FYNNEI. V gave up 6 bases and J gave up 0 bases, with 15 bases separating them. The CDR3 runs to 15 residues. CDR3 DNA sequence: TGTGCCAGCAGAGAAAAGACAGGCCCCTCCTACGAGCAGTACTTC. Amino acids: CASREKTGPSYEQYF.